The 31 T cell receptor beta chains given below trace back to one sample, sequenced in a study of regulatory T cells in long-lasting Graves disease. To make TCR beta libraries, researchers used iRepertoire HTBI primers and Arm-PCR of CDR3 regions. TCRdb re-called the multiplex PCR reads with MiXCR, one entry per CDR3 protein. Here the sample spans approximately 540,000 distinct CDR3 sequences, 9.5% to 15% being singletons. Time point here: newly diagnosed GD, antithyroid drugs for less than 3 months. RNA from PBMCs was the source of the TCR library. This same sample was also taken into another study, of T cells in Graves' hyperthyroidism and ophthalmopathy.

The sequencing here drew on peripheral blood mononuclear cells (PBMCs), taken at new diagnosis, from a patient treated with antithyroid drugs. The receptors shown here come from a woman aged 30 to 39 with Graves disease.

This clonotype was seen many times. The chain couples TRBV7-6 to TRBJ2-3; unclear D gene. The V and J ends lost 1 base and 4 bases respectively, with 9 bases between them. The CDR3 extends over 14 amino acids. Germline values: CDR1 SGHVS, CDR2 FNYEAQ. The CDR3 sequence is CASSLVWGPDTQYF. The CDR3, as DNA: TGTGCCAGCAGCTTAGTGTGGGGTCCAGATACGCAGTATTTT. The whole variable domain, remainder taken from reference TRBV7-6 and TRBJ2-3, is GAGVSQSPRYKVTKRGQDVALRCDPISGHVSLYWYRQALGQGPEFLTYFNYEAQQDKSGLPNDRFSAERPEGSISTLTIQRTEQRDSAMYRCASSLVWGPDTQYFGPGTRLTVL.

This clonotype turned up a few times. The CDR3 protein is CASSSYRGRTEAFF. The CDR3 DNA reads TGTGCCAGCAGTTCCTACAGGGGGCGAACTGAAGCTTTCTTT. The V gene is TRBV27, the J gene TRBJ1-1; 9 positions agree with TRBD1. The CDR3 runs 14 residues. CDR1 is MNHEY and CDR2 is SMNVEV in the germline V gene (reference sequence). J lost 5 bases, V lost 4 bases, and 5 bases had no gene match.

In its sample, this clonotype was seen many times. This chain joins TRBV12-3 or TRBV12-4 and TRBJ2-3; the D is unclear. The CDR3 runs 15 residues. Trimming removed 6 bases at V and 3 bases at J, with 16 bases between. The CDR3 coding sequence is TGTGCCAGCAGCCCCCGAGGAGTTGGGACAGATACGCAGTATTTT. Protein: CASSPRGVGTDTQYF.

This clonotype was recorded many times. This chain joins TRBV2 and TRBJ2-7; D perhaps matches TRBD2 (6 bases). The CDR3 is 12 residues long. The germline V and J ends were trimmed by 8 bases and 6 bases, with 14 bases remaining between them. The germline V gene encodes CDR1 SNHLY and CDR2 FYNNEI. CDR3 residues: CASGGIFGEQYF. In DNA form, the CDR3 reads TGTGCCAGCGGGGGGATTTTCGGCGAGCAGTACTTC.

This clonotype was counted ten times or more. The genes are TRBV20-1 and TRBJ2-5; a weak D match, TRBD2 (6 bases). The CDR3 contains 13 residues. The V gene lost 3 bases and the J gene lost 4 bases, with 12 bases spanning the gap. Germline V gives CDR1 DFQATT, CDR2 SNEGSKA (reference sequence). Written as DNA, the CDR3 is TGCAGTGCTAGCTGGGCGGGACGAGAGACCCAGTACTTC. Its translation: CSASWAGRETQYF.

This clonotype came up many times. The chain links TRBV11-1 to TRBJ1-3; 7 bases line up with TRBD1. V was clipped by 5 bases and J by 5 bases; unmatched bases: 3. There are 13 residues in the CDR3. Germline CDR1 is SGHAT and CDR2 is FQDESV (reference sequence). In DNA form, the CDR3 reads TGTGCCAGCAGCATGACAGGGCGAAACACCATATATTTT. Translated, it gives CASSMTGRNTIYF.

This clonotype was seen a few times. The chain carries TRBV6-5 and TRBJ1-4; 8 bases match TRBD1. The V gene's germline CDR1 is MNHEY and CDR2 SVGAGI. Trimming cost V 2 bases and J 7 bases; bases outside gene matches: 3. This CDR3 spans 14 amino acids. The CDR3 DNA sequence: TGTGCCAGCAGTTACGGGACAGGAGGTGAAAAACTGTTTTTT. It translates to CASSYGTGGEKLFF.

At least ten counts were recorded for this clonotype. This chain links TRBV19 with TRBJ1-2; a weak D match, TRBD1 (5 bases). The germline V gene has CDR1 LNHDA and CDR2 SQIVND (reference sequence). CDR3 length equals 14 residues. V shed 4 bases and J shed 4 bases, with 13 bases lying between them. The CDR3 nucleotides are TGTGCCAGTAGTAGAGGAGGGCAGGGCTATGGCTACACCTTC. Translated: CASSRGGQGYGYTF.

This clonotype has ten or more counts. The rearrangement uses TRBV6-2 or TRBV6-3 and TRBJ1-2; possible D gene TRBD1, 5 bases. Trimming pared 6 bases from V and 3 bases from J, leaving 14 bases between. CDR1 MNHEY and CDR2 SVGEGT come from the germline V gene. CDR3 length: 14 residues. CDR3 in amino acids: CASRPSGSDYGYTF. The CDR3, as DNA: TGTGCCAGCAGGCCCTCAGGGTCGGACTATGGCTACACCTTC.

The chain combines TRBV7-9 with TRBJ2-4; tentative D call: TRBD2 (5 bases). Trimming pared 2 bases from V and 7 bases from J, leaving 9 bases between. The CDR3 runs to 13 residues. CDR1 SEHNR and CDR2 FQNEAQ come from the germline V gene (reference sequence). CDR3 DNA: TGTGCCAGCAGCTTAAGCGGAGAGAACATTCAGTACTTC. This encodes CASSLSGENIQYF.

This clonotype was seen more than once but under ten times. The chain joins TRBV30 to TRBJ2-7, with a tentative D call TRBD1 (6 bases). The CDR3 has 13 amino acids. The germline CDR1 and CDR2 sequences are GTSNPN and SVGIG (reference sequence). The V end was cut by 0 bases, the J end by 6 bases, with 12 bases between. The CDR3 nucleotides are TGTGCCTGGAGTGTACAGGGACCGCTCGAGCAGTACTTC. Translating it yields CAWSVQGPLEQYF.

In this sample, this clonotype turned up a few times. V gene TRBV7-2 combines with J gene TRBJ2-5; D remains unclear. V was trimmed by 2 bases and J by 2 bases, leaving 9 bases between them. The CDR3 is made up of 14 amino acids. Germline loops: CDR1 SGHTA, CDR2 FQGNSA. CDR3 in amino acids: CASSLWRTQETQYF. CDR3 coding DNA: TGTGCCAGCAGCTTATGGCGGACGCAAGAGACCCAGTACTTC. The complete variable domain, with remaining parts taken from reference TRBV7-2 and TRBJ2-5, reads GAGVSQSPSNKVTEKGKDVELRCDPISGHTALYWYRQSLGQGLEFLIYFQGNSAPDKSGLPSDRFSAERTGGSVSTLTIQRTQQEDSAVYLCASSLWRTQETQYFGPGTRLLVL.

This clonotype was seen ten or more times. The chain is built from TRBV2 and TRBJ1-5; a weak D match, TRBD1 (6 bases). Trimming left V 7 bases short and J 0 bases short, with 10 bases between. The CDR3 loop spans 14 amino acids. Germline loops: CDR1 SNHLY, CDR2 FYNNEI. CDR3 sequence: CASKDSYSNQPQHF. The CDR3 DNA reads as TGTGCCAGCAAGGACAGTTATAGCAATCAGCCCCAGCATTTT.

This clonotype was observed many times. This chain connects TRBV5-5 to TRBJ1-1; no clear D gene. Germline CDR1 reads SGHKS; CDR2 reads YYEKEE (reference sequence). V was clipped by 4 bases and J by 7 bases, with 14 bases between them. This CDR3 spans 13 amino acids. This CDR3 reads CASSTEPDGEAFF. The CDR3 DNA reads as TGTGCCAGCAGCACGGAACCCGACGGTGAAGCTTTCTTT.

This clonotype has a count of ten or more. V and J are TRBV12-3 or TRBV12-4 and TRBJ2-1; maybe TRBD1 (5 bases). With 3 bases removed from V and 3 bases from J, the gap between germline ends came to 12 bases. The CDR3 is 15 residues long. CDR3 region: CASSFGQGFYNEQFF. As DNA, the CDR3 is TGTGCCAGCAGTTTTGGGCAGGGTTTCTACAATGAGCAGTTCTTC.

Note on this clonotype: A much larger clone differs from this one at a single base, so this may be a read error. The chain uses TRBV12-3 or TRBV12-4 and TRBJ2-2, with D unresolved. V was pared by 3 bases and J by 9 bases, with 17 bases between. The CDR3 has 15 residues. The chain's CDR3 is CASSFMSSGGWELFF. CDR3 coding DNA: TGTGCCAGCAGTTTCATGTCCTCCGGCGGCTGGGAGCTGTTTTTT.

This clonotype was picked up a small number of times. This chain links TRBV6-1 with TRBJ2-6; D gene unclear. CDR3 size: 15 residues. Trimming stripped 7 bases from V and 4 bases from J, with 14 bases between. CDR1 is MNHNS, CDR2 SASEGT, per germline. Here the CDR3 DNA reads TGTGCCAGCACTACTACTGGATACGGGGCCAACGTCCTGACTTTC. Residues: CASTTTGYGANVLTF.

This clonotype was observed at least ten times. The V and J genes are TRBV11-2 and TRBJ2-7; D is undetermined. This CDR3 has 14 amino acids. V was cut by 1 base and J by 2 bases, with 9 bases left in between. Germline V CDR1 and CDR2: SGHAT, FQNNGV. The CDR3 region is CASSLVGRTYEQYF. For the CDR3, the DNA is TGTGCCAGCAGCTTAGTCGGTAGAACCTACGAGCAGTACTTC.

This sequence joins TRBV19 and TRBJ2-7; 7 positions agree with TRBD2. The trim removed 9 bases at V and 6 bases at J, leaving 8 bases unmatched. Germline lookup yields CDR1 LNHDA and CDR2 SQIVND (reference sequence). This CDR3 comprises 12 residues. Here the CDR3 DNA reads TGTGCCAGCTTGTTGGGAGGGCGCGAGCAGTACTTC. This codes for CASLLGGREQYF.

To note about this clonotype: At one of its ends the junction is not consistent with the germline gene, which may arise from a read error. CDR3 sequence (DNA): TGTGCCAGCAGCTTATCAGGGACCCGTCAAGAAGAGTACTTC. Residues: CASSLSGTRQEEYF. The chain has TRBV7-9 and TRBJ2-3; D might be TRBD1 or TRBD2, each matching 5 bases. This CDR3 has 14 amino acids. Looked up from germline, CDR1 is SEHNR and CDR2 is FQNEAQ (reference sequence).

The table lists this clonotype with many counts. CDR3 region: CASSYVAGGHEQFF. The CDR3 nucleotides are TGTGCCAGCAGTTACGTAGCGGGAGGGCATGAGCAGTTCTTC. The rearrangement links TRBV6-2 or TRBV6-3 to TRBJ2-1; TRBD2 matches 11 bases. CDR1 and CDR2 from the germline V gene are MNHEY and SVGEGT. This CDR3 comprises 14 residues. The ends lost 2 bases at V and 8 bases at J; junction bases unmatched: 2.

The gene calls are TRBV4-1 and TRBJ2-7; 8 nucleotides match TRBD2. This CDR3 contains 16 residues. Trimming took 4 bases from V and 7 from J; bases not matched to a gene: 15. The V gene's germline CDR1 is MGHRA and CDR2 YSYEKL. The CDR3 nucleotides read TGCGCCAGCAGCCTCGAGATAGCGGGACCCTTATTGGAGCAGTACTTC. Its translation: CASSLEIAGPLLEQYF.

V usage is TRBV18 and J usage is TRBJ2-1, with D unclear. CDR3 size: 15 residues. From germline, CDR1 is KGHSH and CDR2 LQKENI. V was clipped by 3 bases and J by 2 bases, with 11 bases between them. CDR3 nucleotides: TGTGCCAGCTCACCGCCGGGTGAAACCTACAATGAGCAGTTCTTC. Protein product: CASSPPGETYNEQFF.

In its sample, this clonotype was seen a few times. CDR3 nucleotides: TGTGCCAGCAGCCAACTAGCGGGAGGCAGCGATGAGCAGTTCTTC. It codes for CASSQLAGGSDEQFF. The chain recombines TRBV5-5 with TRBJ2-1; 12 bases match TRBD2. This CDR3 is built from 15 residues. Germline V CDR1 and CDR2: SGHKS, YYEKEE (reference sequence). V lost 4 bases to trimming and J lost 8 bases; unmatched junction nucleotides: 7. The variable domain in full, with the rest retrieved from reference TRBV5-5 and TRBJ2-1, is DAGVTQSPTHLIKTRGQQVTLRCSPISGHKSVSWYQQVLGQGPQFIFQYYEKEERGRGNFPDRFSARQFPNYSSELNVNALLLGDSALYLCASSQLAGGSDEQFFGPGTRLTVL.

The CDR3: CASSFNSWENSPLHF. The CDR3 DNA sequence: TGTGCCAGCAGCTTTAACTCCTGGGAGAATTCACCCCTCCACTTT. The J gene is TRBJ1-6, the V gene TRBV7-9; D not certain. The CDR3 is 15 amino acids. V was cut by 3 bases and J by 7 bases, with 13 bases left in between. Germline-derived CDR1 and CDR2 are SEHNR and FQNEAQ (reference sequence).

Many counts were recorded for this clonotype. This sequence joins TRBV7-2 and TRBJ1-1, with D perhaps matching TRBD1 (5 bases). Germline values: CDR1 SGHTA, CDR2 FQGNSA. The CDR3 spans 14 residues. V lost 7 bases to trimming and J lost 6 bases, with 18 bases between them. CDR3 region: CASIRTPSISEAFF. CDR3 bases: TGTGCCAGCATCCGGACACCGTCGATCTCTGAAGCTTTCTTT.

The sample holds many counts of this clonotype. The DNA of the CDR3 is TGTGCCAGCAGGGGGGTCGGGAGGAGCTCCTACAATGAGCAGTTCTTC. Its protein is CASRGVGRSSYNEQFF. The V and J genes are TRBV9 and TRBJ2-1, with 7 bases matching TRBD2. The CDR3 has 16 residues. Germline V gene lookup returns CDR1 SGDLS and CDR2 YYNGEE. V was clipped by 5 bases and J by 0 bases; unmatched bases: 8.

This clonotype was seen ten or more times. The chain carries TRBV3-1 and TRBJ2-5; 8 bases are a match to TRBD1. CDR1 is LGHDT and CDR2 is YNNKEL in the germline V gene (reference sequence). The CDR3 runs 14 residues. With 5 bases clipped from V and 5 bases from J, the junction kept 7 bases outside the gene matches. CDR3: CASSSRQGWETQYF. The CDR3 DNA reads TGTGCCAGCAGCTCCCGACAGGGGTGGGAGACCCAGTACTTC.

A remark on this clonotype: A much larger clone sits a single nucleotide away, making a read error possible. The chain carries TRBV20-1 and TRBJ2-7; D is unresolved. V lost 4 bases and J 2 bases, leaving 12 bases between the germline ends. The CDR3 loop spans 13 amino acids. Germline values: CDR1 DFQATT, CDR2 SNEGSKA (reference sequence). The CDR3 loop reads CSANKQAPYEQYF. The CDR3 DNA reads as TGCAGTGCTAACAAGCAGGCGCCCTACGAGCAGTACTTC.

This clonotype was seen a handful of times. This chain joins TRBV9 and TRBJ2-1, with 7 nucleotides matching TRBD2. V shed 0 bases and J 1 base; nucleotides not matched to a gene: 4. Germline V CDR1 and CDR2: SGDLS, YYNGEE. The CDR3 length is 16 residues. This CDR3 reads CASSVALGGSYNEQFF. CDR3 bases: TGTGCCAGCAGCGTAGCCCTGGGAGGGTCCTACAATGAGCAGTTCTTC.

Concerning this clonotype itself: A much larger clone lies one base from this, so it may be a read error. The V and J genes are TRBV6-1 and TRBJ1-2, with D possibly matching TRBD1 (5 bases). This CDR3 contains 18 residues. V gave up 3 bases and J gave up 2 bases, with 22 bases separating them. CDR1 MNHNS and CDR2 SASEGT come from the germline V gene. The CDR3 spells CASSESYTLAGTNYGYTF. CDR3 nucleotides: TGTGCCAGCAGTGAGTCGTATACCTTGGCGGGGACCAACTATGGCTACACCTTC.